This entry concerns a single T cell receptor (beta chain). These data originate in a study of blood T cell repertoires in COVID-19. Whole-study context: In each case, the material was cDNA or gDNA derived from T cells, B-cell-depleted T cells, or PBMCs.

TCRdb's copy holds only in-frame clones and misses some; the assay was immunoSEQ multiplex PCR. The table shows 200,000 to 250,000 clones, with about nine tenths occurring only once. J was trimmed by 8 bases and V by 6 bases; bases with no gene match: 7. Looked up from germline, CDR1 is MNHEY and CDR2 is SVGAGI. This CDR3 has 14 amino acids. The origin of this receptor is a woman in her 30s with acute COVID-19. The rearrangement links TRBV6-5 to TRBJ2-2, with 9 bases lining up with TRBD1. Sequencing was performed on PBMCs or T cells enriched from blood (not recorded which). CDR3 region: CASSTGTGFGELFF. The CDR3 nucleotides are TGTGCCAGCAGCACCGGGACAGGGTTTGGGGAGCTGTTTTTT.